The present T cell receptor (beta chain) was sequenced within a study of blood T cell repertoires in COVID-19. Study background: COVID-19 samples, acute and convalescent, were from the United States, Italy and Spain. Sources were T cells, B-cell-depleted T cells, or PBMCs; the material itself was cDNA or gDNA.

Germline lookup yields CDR1 SGHVS and CDR2 FQNEAQ. V was cut by 7 bases and J by 4 bases, with 17 bases left in between. The length of the CDR3 is 15 residues. As handled by the study authors: Using reference gene primer amplification, nucleated cell counts were estimated. Only in-frame clones appear in the TCRdb table, and some are missing; sequencing was by immunoSEQ multiplex PCR. V and J calls and clone size are copied from that table; D and trimming were computed from the DNA. This sample has under 95,000 clones, with approximately 85% found just once. Sequences were obtained from peripheral blood. The receptor comes from a man aged 45 to 65 with COVID-19, enrolled during active disease. The rearrangement links TRBV7-8 to TRBJ2-1; perhaps TRBD2 as D (5 bases). DNA for the CDR3: TGTGCCAGCACCCCCCTTAGCGCCCCGTACAATGAGCAGTTCTTC. It translates to CASTPLSAPYNEQFF.